This T cell receptor (beta chain) appears in the sequencing data of a study of cytomegalovirus exposure and HLA in healthy donors. Primers: 60 Vbeta forward and 13 Jbeta reverse. Generated by immunoSEQ multiplex PCR, the TCRdb table keeps only in-frame clones and is missing some. This sample lists 91,000 or so clones; its ten largest clones have around 3.6%. The CDR3 has 16 amino acids. Looked up from germline, CDR1 is SSHAT and CDR2 is FNYEAQ (reference sequence). Turning to this clone: An end of the junction does not agree with germline; a read error may underlie this.

The chain employs TRBV7-7 and TRBJ2-2, with 12 bases identical to TRBD2. The sequenced sample was PBMCs. The sequence was collected from a woman under 40 in good health and CMV-seronegative. CDR3 amino acids: CASSSRLAGATGELFF. In nucleotides, the CDR3 is TGTGCTAGCAGCTCCAGACTAGCGGGGGCCACCGGGGAGCTGTTTTTT.